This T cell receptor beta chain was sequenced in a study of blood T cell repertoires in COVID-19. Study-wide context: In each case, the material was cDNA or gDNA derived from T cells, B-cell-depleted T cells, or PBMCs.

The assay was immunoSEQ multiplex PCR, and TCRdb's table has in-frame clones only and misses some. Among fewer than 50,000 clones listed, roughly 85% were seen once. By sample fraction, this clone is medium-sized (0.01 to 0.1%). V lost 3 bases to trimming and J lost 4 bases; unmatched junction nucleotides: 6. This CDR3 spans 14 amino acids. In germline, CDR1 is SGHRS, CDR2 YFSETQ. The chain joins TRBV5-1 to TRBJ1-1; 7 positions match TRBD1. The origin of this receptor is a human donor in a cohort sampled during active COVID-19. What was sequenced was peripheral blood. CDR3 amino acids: CASSSQTGSTEAFF. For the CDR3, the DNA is TGCGCCAGCAGCTCACAGACAGGGAGCACTGAAGCTTTCTTT.